These 28 T cell receptor beta chains came from one sample sequenced in a study of cytomegalovirus exposure and HLA in healthy donors. The data were produced by immunoSEQ multiplex PCR, yet TCRdb's version contains in-frame clones alone and is incomplete. The sample has around 190,000 clones, 85% seen once. The sequencing input was PBMCs. The receptors were gathered from a man aged 18-30 years in good health and CMV-seropositive.

There are a few counts of this clone. The rearrangement joins TRBV7-2 to TRBJ1-3; D is possibly TRBD1 (6 bases). V was pared by 4 bases and J by 0 bases, with 10 bases between. The CDR3 is 15 amino acids. Germline-derived CDR1 and CDR2 are SGHTA and FQGNSA. The chain's CDR3 is CASSSGTSSGNTIYF. CDR3 nucleotide sequence: TGTGCCAGCAGCTCAGGGACAAGCTCTGGAAACACCATATATTTT. The variable domain in full, completed from reference TRBV7-2 and TRBJ1-3, reads GAGVSQSPSNKVTEKGKDVELRCDPISGHTALYWYRQSLGQGLEFLIYFQGNSAPDKSGLPSDRFSAERTGGSVSTLTIQRTQQEDSAVYLCASSSGTSSGNTIYFGEGSWLTVV.

This chain links TRBV27 with TRBJ1-2, with D possibly TRBD1 on 5 matching bases. Per germline, CDR1 MNHEY and CDR2 SMNVEV (reference sequence). V lost 1 base, J lost 2 bases, and 11 bases lay in between. This CDR3 comprises 15 residues. The CDR3 nucleotides read TGTGCCAGCAGTTTATTCTGGGGCGGCAACTATGGCTACACCTTC. Its translation is CASSLFWGGNYGYTF.

The chain uses TRBV2 and TRBJ1-2; weak D call: TRBD1 (5 bases). CDR1 SNHLY and CDR2 FYNNEI come from the germline V gene. The V end was cut by 1 base, the J end by 4 bases, with 10 bases between. The CDR3 length is 14 residues. CDR3 region: CASSEGARAYGYTF. The CDR3 DNA sequence: TGTGCCAGCAGTGAAGGGGCCAGGGCCTATGGCTACACCTTC.

The chain carries TRBV28 and TRBJ2-7, with D hard to call. V lost 2 bases and J 5 bases, leaving 10 bases between the germline ends. Germline CDR1 reads MDHEN; CDR2 reads SYDVKM. The CDR3 is 13 residues long. CDR3 bases: TGTGCCAGCAGTTTACGGTGGTCCCACGAGCAGTACTTC. This codes for CASSLRWSHEQYF.

On this clone itself: The sample carries other DNA sequences with the same CDR3. The V call is TRBV7-6, the J call TRBJ2-7; 10 bases agree with TRBD1. This CDR3 has 15 amino acids. Germline CDR1 reads SGHVS; CDR2 reads FNYEAQ. Trimming at V came to 1 base and at J to 2 bases, leaving 2 bases not matched to a gene. The CDR3 region has the DNA TGTGCCAGCAGCTTAGGAGGACAGGGGGCCTACGAGCAGTACTTC. Protein sequence: CASSLGGQGAYEQYF.

The chain joins TRBV19 to TRBJ1-6; D not certain. The CDR3 sequence is 16 residues long. The germline gives CDR1 LNHDA, CDR2 SQIVND (reference sequence). The V end was cut by 4 bases, the J end by 1 base, with 11 bases between. CDR3 coding DNA: TGTGCCAGTAGTACGACGGTAGCGTCCTATAATTCACCCCTCCACTTT. Amino acids: CASSTTVASYNSPLHF.

V is TRBV6-5 and J is TRBJ2-2; D is undetermined. Germline V lookup: CDR1 MNHEY, CDR2 SVGAGI. The CDR3 totals 15 residues. V lost 5 bases and J 0 bases, leaving 10 bases between the germline ends. The CDR3 sequence: CASSLSVTNTGELFF. Written as DNA, the CDR3 is TGTGCCAGCAGTCTCAGTGTTACGAACACCGGGGAGCTGTTTTTT.

CDR3 coding DNA: TGCGCCAGCAGCCAAGACCCGGGACAGGGAGGAGAGACCCAGTACTTC. Translating it yields CASSQDPGQGGETQYF. This chain uses TRBV4-1 with TRBJ2-5; 9 bases line up with TRBD1. V dropped 0 bases and J dropped 4; count of bases not matched to a gene: 6. Germline values: CDR1 MGHRA, CDR2 YSYEKL. CDR3 length: 16 amino acids.

The chain couples TRBV4-2 to TRBJ2-5; the D gene is possibly TRBD2 (6 bases). This CDR3 spans 16 amino acids. The V end lost 0 bases, the J end lost 0 bases, and 11 bases lay between the germline ends. Germline assignment: CDR1 LGHNA and CDR2 YNFKEQ. CDR3 sequence: CASSQEGGAYQETQYF. CDR3 DNA sequence: TGTGCCAGCAGCCAAGAAGGAGGGGCGTACCAAGAGACCCAGTACTTC.

V usage is TRBV29-1 and J usage is TRBJ2-3; 7 bases map to TRBD1. In germline, CDR1 is SQVTM, CDR2 ANQGSEA. With 2 bases clipped from V and 0 bases from J, the junction kept 5 bases outside the gene matches. The length of the CDR3 is 15 residues. CDR3 loop: CSVETGTESTDTQYF. In nucleotides, the CDR3 is TGCAGCGTTGAAACCGGGACAGAGAGCACAGATACGCAGTATTTT.

The chain combines TRBV10-3 with TRBJ2-7; 8 positions match TRBD2. CDR1 ENHRY and CDR2 SYGVKD come from the germline V gene. V was clipped by 10 bases and J by 1 base; unmatched bases: 15. This CDR3 is 16 amino acids long. This chain's CDR3 is CATRDPTSGSSYEQYF. In DNA, the CDR3 is TGTGCCACCAGAGATCCCACTAGCGGCTCTTCCTACGAGCAGTACTTC.

This chain links TRBV2 with TRBJ2-3, with 10 bases that match TRBD2. Germline CDR1 and CDR2: SNHLY and FYNNEI. J gave up 3 bases and V 2 bases, and 2 bases lay outside the gene matches. The CDR3 consists of 15 residues. The CDR3 protein is CASSESSGSTDTQYF. The CDR3 DNA is TGTGCCAGCAGTGAATCTAGCGGGAGTACAGATACGCAGTATTTT.

CDR3 DNA sequence: TGTGCCAGCAGTTACTCCCAGTCTGGGGCCAACGTCCTGACTTTC. This translates into CASSYSQSGANVLTF. V and J are TRBV6-6 and TRBJ2-6; D is undetermined. The germline V gene has CDR1 MNHNY and CDR2 SVGAGI (reference sequence). Between the trimmed V and J ends, which lost 0 bases and 1 base, there was a span of 4 bases. The CDR3 covers 15 residues.

This chain joins TRBV28 and TRBJ1-2; D gene uncertain. CDR3 size: 15 residues. The germline V and J ends were trimmed by 1 base and 0 bases, with 9 bases remaining between them. Germline V gene data show CDR1 as MDHEN and CDR2 as SYDVKM. The CDR3 here is CASSLYRTANYGYTF. The CDR3, as DNA: TGTGCCAGCAGTTTATATCGGACTGCTAACTATGGCTACACCTTC.

This rearrangement joins TRBV2 to TRBJ2-7; possible D gene TRBD1, 5 bases. CDR1 is SNHLY, CDR2 FYNNEI, per germline. V was pared by 8 bases and J by 6 bases, with 14 bases between. The CDR3 is 12 residues long. CDR3 DNA: TGTGCCAGCTCGGCAGGGCTAAGCGAGCAGTACTTC. Translated, it gives CASSAGLSEQYF.

The chain joins TRBV28 to TRBJ2-7, with 8 bases aligning to TRBD2. The junction had 9 bases not matched to a gene; V was cut back by 5 bases and J by 9 bases. Germline V gene lookup returns CDR1 MDHEN and CDR2 SYDVKM. The CDR3 consists of 13 residues. CDR3 residues: CASSTSGLGMQYF. CDR3 DNA: TGTGCCAGCAGTACCTCGGGACTAGGTATGCAGTACTTC.

The chain employs TRBV5-1 and TRBJ2-5; 12 bases map to TRBD2. Germline CDR1 is SGHRS and CDR2 is YFSETQ. V dropped 3 bases and J dropped 4; count of bases not matched to a gene: 7. The CDR3 sequence is 16 residues long. The CDR3 here is CASSSGELAGGETQYF. CDR3 DNA sequence: TGCGCCAGCAGCTCGGGGGAACTAGCGGGAGGAGAGACCCAGTACTTC.

This clone was observed at least ten times. This chain joins TRBV27 and TRBJ1-6, with 7 bases lining up with TRBD1. Losses at the gene ends were 0 bases for V and 10 bases for J; bases not matched to a gene: 9. From germline, CDR1 is MNHEY and CDR2 SMNVEV (reference sequence). The CDR3 sequence is 16 residues long. The CDR3 DNA reads TGTGCCAGCAGTTTATCGACAGGGTCGGCTGGATCACCCCTCCACTTT. Translated: CASSLSTGSAGSPLHF.

The J gene is TRBJ2-2, the V gene TRBV5-1; D perhaps matches TRBD1 (7 bases). Trimming left V 6 bases short and J 1 base short, with 10 bases between. Germline V CDR1 and CDR2: SGHRS, YFSETQ. This CDR3 comprises 14 residues. In DNA form, the CDR3 reads TGCGCCAGCAAGCAGGGGGGGAACACCGGGGAGCTGTTTTTT. This codes for CASKQGGNTGELFF.

J is TRBJ2-2 and V is TRBV10-3; 9 bases align to TRBD1. V dropped 10 bases and J dropped 4; count of bases not matched to a gene: 13. The CDR3 has 16 residues. CDR1 ENHRY and CDR2 SYGVKD come from the germline V gene. The CDR3 DNA reads as TGTGCCACCACACAGGGGGCCCCTCTAGGCACCGGGGAGCTGTTTTTT. Amino acid sequence: CATTQGAPLGTGELFF.

This CDR3 reads CASSGSYGYTF. CDR3 nucleotide sequence: TGCGCCAGCAGTGGGAGCTATGGCTACACCTTC. V gene TRBV5-1 combines with J gene TRBJ1-2; unclear D gene. V was shortened by 5 bases and J by 4 bases, with 6 bases between the two germline ends. This CDR3 region has 11 residues. Germline V CDR1 and CDR2: SGHRS, YFSETQ.

V and J are TRBV19 and TRBJ2-7, with 8 bases lining up with TRBD1. Germline CDR1 and CDR2: LNHDA and SQIVND (reference sequence). The CDR3 is made up of 15 amino acids. Germline trimming cut 3 bases from V and 0 bases from J; bases unmatched to any gene: 4. The CDR3 DNA follows: TGTGCCAGTAGTATGGGACAGGCAGCCTCCTACGAGCAGTACTTC. Amino acids: CASSMGQAASYEQYF.

The chain uses TRBV28 and TRBJ2-5; 8 bases map to TRBD2. The germline V gene has CDR1 MDHEN and CDR2 SYDVKM. The CDR3 runs to 16 residues. V dropped 5 bases and J dropped 2; count of bases not matched to a gene: 10. The CDR3: CASSPGLALGQETQYF. CDR3 nucleotides: TGTGCCAGCAGTCCCGGACTAGCTTTAGGGCAAGAGACCCAGTACTTC.

CDR3 in amino acids: CARSLERESDTQYF. The CDR3 DNA sequence: TGTGCCAGAAGCTTGGAGCGGGAGTCAGATACGCAGTATTTT. The rearrangement uses TRBV5-3 and TRBJ2-3, with 8 nucleotides matching TRBD2. TRBV5-3 is sorted into the ORF group, with uncertain function. The trim removed 0 bases at V and 4 bases at J, leaving 1 base unmatched. The CDR3 totals 14 residues.

This chain uses TRBV7-6 with TRBJ2-3, with 8 bases aligning to TRBD2. J lost 3 bases, V lost 5 bases, and 7 bases had no gene match. Germline CDR1 reads SGHVS; CDR2 reads FNYEAQ. The CDR3 runs to 15 residues. The CDR3 reads CASSPNGGATDTQYF. The CDR3, as DNA: TGTGCCAGCAGCCCGAACGGGGGGGCGACAGATACGCAGTATTTT.

The rearrangement joins TRBV7-2 to TRBJ1-5; the D gene is possibly TRBD1 (5 bases). Germline V gene sequence: CDR1 SGHTA, CDR2 FQGNSA. The germline V and J ends were trimmed by 1 base and 3 bases, with 10 bases remaining between them. The CDR3 covers 15 residues. DNA for the CDR3: TGTGCCAGCAGCTTAGATTACAGGTTCAATCAGCCCCAGCATTTT. Translated: CASSLDYRFNQPQHF.

This chain uses TRBV27 with TRBJ2-1; D is unclear. V lost 7 bases and J lost 9, with 16 bases in between. The germline V gene has CDR1 MNHEY and CDR2 SMNVEV (reference sequence). The CDR3 contains 13 residues. CDR3 in DNA: TGTGCCAGCATTAGTGGGTGGAGAGGTGAGCAGTTCTTC. Its protein product is CASISGWRGEQFF.

The J gene is TRBJ1-2, the V gene TRBV28; the D gene is possibly TRBD1 (5 bases). CDR1 is MDHEN and CDR2 is SYDVKM in the germline V gene. The CDR3 loop spans 16 amino acids. V was cut by 4 bases and J by 4 bases, with 19 bases left in between. The CDR3 DNA reads as TGTGCCAGCAGTTCCCGACAGTCCATTTTGATCTATGGCTACACCTTC. This gives the protein CASSSRQSILIYGYTF.